Described below is a single TCR beta chain sequence and its context. The V gene's germline CDR1 is LNHDA and CDR2 SQIVND (reference sequence). The length of the CDR3 is 14 residues. J was trimmed by 7 bases and V by 5 bases; bases with no gene match: 9. The data stem from a study of blood T cell repertoires in COVID-19. Study details: Samples came from the United States, Italy and Spain, spanning acute and convalescent COVID-19.

Source study methods: How many nucleated cells were present was estimated from reference gene primer amplification. TCRdb's copy holds only in-frame clones and misses some; the assay was immunoSEQ multiplex PCR. V, J and clone size reflect that table, while D and trimming were determined from the DNA. The table records some 300,000 clones, about 90% of them present only once. This clonotype was obtained from a woman in her late teens or twenties with acute COVID-19. V usage is TRBV19 and J usage is TRBJ1-2; 8 bases match TRBD1. The sequencing sample was made of PBMCs or T cells enriched from blood (not recorded which). DNA for the CDR3: TGTGCCAGTAGTGCCACAGGGGGAGGCGGTGGCTACACCTTC. It codes for CASSATGGGGGYTF. The whole variable domain, filled in from reference TRBV19 and TRBJ1-2, reads DGGITQSPKYLFRKEGQNVTLSCEQNLNHDAMYWYRQDPGQGLRLIYYSQIVNDFQKGDIAEGYSVSREKKESFPLTVTSAQKNPTAFYLCASSATGGGGGYTFGSGTRLTVV.